The next 15 T cell receptor beta chains were all read from a single sample in a study of shared clonotypes between healthy human individuals. Here immunoSEQ multiplex PCR was the method, and the copy in TCRdb shows in-frame clones only, minus some. The sample contains around 2.3 million clones, more than 90% of which appear only once. The specimen was naive CD4+ T cells sorted from blood. As to subset: CD45RA+ positively selected. Receptor source: a man in his late teens or twenties in good health.

J is TRBJ2-3 and V is TRBV10-3, with D tentatively TRBD1 (6 bases). Trimming cost V 7 bases and J 1 base, with 15 bases left between them. Per germline, CDR1 ENHRY and CDR2 SYGVKD. The CDR3 runs 15 residues. The chain's CDR3 is CAITQGTGGTDTQYF. In DNA, the CDR3 is TGTGCCATCACCCAGGGGACCGGGGGCACAGATACGCAGTATTTT.

The rearrangement uses TRBV5-8 and TRBJ1-1, with 8 bases fitting TRBD1. Germline V gene sequence: CDR1 SGHTS, CDR2 YDEGEE. The CDR3 runs to 15 residues. Trimming cost V 0 bases and J 2 bases; bases outside gene matches: 3. The CDR3 sequence: CASSLDDRGNTEAFF. The CDR3 nucleotides read TGTGCCAGCAGCTTGGATGACAGGGGTAACACTGAAGCTTTCTTT.

The J gene is TRBJ2-7, the V gene TRBV4-1; D gene uncertain. V gave up 3 bases and J gave up 5 bases, with 17 bases separating them. Germline values: CDR1 MGHRA, CDR2 YSYEKL. The CDR3 length is 15 residues. DNA of the CDR3: TGCGCCAGCAGCCAGGCTACCGGGTCACCCCACGAGCAGTACTTC. It yields the protein CASSQATGSPHEQYF.

V gene TRBV19 combines with J gene TRBJ2-3; D call uncertain. The V end was cut by 8 bases, the J end by 2 bases, with 14 bases between. CDR1 LNHDA and CDR2 SQIVND come from the germline V gene (reference sequence). The CDR3 is 14 amino acids. CDR3: CASAPTITTDTQYF. The CDR3 nucleotides are TGTGCCAGTGCTCCAACGATTACCACAGATACGCAGTATTTT. The whole variable domain, filled in from reference TRBV19 and TRBJ2-3, reads DGGITQSPKYLFRKEGQNVTLSCEQNLNHDAMYWYRQDPGQGLRLIYYSQIVNDFQKGDIAEGYSVSREKKESFPLTVTSAQKNPTAFYLCASAPTITTDTQYFGPGTRLTVL.

The genes are TRBV25-1 and TRBJ1-2, with D possibly being TRBD1 (6 bases). The CDR3 length is 14 residues. CDR1 and CDR2 (germline): MGHDK, SYGVNS. V lost 4 bases to trimming and J lost 1 base, with 10 bases between them. CDR3 nucleotides: TGTGCCAGCAGTGTGCCAGGGGTTAACTATGGCTACACCTTC. Amino acids: CASSVPGVNYGYTF.

This clone was seen a handful of times. The chain employs TRBV6-5 and TRBJ1-1; D perhaps matches TRBD1 (6 bases). The CDR3 totals 14 residues. V gave up 4 bases and J gave up 3 bases, with 12 bases separating them. Germline V gene data show CDR1 as MNHEY and CDR2 as SVGAGI. Here the CDR3 DNA reads TGTGCCAGCAGTTCACAGGGAGGAGACACTGAAGCTTTCTTT. Its protein is CASSSQGGDTEAFF.

The rearrangement uses TRBV11-3 and TRBJ2-2; 7 positions match TRBD1. In germline, CDR1 is SGHNT, CDR2 YENEEA. V shed 5 bases, J shed 0 bases, and the junction held 6 bases outside the gene matches. The CDR3 spans 16 residues. Here the CDR3 reads CASSPWTGANTGELFF. Here the CDR3 DNA reads TGTGCCAGCAGCCCCTGGACAGGAGCGAACACCGGGGAGCTGTTTTTT.

J is TRBJ1-5 and V is TRBV5-1; possibly TRBD1 for D (5 bases). V gave up 0 bases and J gave up 3 bases, with 10 bases separating them. This CDR3 region has 15 residues. Germline values: CDR1 SGHRS, CDR2 YFSETQ. The CDR3 nucleotides read TGCGCCAGCAGCTTGGCCGACGGGGCCAATCAGCCCCAGCATTTT. Translating gives CASSLADGANQPQHF.

This sequence joins TRBV5-1 and TRBJ1-2, with D hard to call. The CDR3 runs to 15 residues. Germline V gene data show CDR1 as SGHRS and CDR2 as YFSETQ. Trimming cost V 5 bases and J 2 bases, with 16 bases left between them. The CDR3 region has the DNA TGCGCCAGCAGTGCTCAACGGGGATCCAACTATGGCTACACCTTC. Encoded protein: CASSAQRGSNYGYTF.

This sequence joins TRBV7-9 and TRBJ2-2; TRBD1 matches 9 bases. After removal of 5 bases from V and 4 bases from J, the junction contained 8 bases not matched to a gene. Germline-derived CDR1 and CDR2 are SEHNR and FQNEAQ (reference sequence). The CDR3 sequence is 16 residues long. CDR3 nucleotides: TGTGCCAGCAGCCTCGGGGGACAGGGACCCACCGGGGAGCTGTTTTTT. Protein sequence: CASSLGGQGPTGELFF.

The chain carries TRBV5-1 and TRBJ1-2; a weak D match, TRBD1 (5 bases). From germline, CDR1 is SGHRS and CDR2 YFSETQ. This CDR3 is built from 15 residues. Trimming left V 0 bases short and J 7 bases short, with 16 bases between. CDR3 amino acids: CASSLVVQASSGYTF. DNA of the CDR3: TGCGCCAGCAGCTTGGTTGTACAGGCATCCAGTGGCTACACCTTC.

This clone was seen only once. V is TRBV5-1 and J is TRBJ1-1; D call uncertain. The CDR3 is made up of 15 amino acids. Germline V gene sequence: CDR1 SGHRS, CDR2 YFSETQ. Trimming pared 4 bases from V and 5 bases from J, leaving 18 bases between. In nucleotides, the CDR3 is TGCGCCAGCAGCCCTGACACGGGTTCTGGGACTGAAGCTTTCTTT. Translated, it gives CASSPDTGSGTEAFF. The variable domain in full, completed from reference TRBV5-1 and TRBJ1-1, reads KAGVTQTPRYLIKTRGQQVTLSCSPISGHRSVSWYQQTPGQGLQFLFEYFSETQRNKGNFPGRFSGRQFSNSRSEMNVSTLELGDSALYLCASSPDTGSGTEAFFGQGTRLTVV.

J is TRBJ2-5 and V is TRBV7-2; 8 nucleotides match TRBD2. V shed 1 base, J shed 6 bases, and the junction held 7 bases outside the gene matches. There are 15 residues in the CDR3. Germline assignment: CDR1 SGHTA and CDR2 FQGNSA. CDR3 residues: CASSLGQREHQTQYF. The CDR3 bases are TGTGCCAGCAGCTTAGGCCAGCGGGAGCACCAGACCCAGTACTTC. Full variable domain (outside the CDR3, taken from reference TRBV7-2 and TRBJ2-5): GAGVSQSPSNKVTEKGKDVELRCDPISGHTALYWYRQSLGQGLEFLIYFQGNSAPDKSGLPSDRFSAERTGGSVSTLTIQRTQQEDSAVYLCASSLGQREHQTQYFGPGTRLLVL.

The chain joins TRBV30 to TRBJ2-4; D may be TRBD1 (5 bases). This CDR3 spans 13 amino acids. Germline V gene data show CDR1 as GTSNPN and CDR2 as SVGIG (reference sequence). The CDR3 loop reads CAIVSDNKNIQYF. The CDR3 DNA reads as TGTGCAATCGTATCGGACAACAAAAACATTCAGTACTTC.

For the CDR3, the DNA is TGTGCCAGCAGCTTAGTTGCGCCACTTACTGGGGAGCTGTTTTTT. Translated: CASSLVAPLTGELFF. The genes are TRBV7-2 and TRBJ2-2; D ambiguous. Between the trimmed V and J ends, which lost 1 base and 8 bases, there was a span of 14 bases. The CDR3 sequence is 15 residues long. Per germline, CDR1 SGHTA and CDR2 FQGNSA.